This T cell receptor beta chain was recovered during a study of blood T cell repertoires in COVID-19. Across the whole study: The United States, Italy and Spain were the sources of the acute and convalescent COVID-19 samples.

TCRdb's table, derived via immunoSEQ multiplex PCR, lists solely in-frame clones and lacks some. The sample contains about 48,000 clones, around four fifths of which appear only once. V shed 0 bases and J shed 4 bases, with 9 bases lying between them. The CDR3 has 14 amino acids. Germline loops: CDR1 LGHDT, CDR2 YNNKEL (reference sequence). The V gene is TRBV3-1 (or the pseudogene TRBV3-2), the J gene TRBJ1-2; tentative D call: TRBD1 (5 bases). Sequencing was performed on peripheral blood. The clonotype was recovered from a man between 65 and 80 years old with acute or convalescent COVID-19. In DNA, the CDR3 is TGTGCCAGCAGCCAAGATCGGGGGTCCTATGGCTACACCTTC. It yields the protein CASSQDRGSYGYTF.